Below, one T cell receptor (beta chain) is given with its context. The antigen remains undetermined. CDR1 and CDR2 (germline): SGDLS, YYNGEE. The CDR3 loop spans 15 amino acids. The trim removed 4 bases at V and 4 bases at J, leaving 5 bases unmatched. This specimen belongs to a study of cytomegalovirus exposure and HLA in healthy donors. Primers: 60 Vbeta forward and 13 Jbeta reverse. The repertoire was sequenced with immunoSEQ multiplex PCR; TCRdb's copy has only in-frame clones and lacks some. The sample consists of about 190,000 clones, over 75% of them appearing once. General study findings and limits: Trimming of TCR beta V- and J-genes showed a link, identified in a later analysis, to a missense DCLRE1C variant. Immune exposure was documented only through CMV serostatus.

The TCR originated in a man aged 40-50 years in good health and CMV-seropositive. The J gene is TRBJ2-3, the V gene TRBV9; 11 positions agree with TRBD2. The sample comprised PBMCs. The CDR3 bases are TGTGCCAGCAGCTCCGGGACTAGCGGCCCAGATACGCAGTATTTT. It codes for CASSSGTSGPDTQYF.